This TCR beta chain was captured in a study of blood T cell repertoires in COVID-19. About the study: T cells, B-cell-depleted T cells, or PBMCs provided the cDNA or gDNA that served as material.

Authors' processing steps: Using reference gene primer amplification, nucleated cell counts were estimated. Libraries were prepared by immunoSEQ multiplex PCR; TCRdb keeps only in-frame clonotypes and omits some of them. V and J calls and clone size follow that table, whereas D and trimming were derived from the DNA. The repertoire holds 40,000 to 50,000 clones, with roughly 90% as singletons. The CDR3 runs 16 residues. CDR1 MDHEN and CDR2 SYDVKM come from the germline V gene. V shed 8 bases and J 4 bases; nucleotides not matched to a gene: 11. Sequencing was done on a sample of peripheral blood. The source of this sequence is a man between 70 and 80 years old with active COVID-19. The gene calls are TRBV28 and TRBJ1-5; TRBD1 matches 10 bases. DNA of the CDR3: TGTGCCAGCCGCTCGGGGGACAGGGGAATTAATCAGCCCCAGCATTTT. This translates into CASRSGDRGINQPQHF.